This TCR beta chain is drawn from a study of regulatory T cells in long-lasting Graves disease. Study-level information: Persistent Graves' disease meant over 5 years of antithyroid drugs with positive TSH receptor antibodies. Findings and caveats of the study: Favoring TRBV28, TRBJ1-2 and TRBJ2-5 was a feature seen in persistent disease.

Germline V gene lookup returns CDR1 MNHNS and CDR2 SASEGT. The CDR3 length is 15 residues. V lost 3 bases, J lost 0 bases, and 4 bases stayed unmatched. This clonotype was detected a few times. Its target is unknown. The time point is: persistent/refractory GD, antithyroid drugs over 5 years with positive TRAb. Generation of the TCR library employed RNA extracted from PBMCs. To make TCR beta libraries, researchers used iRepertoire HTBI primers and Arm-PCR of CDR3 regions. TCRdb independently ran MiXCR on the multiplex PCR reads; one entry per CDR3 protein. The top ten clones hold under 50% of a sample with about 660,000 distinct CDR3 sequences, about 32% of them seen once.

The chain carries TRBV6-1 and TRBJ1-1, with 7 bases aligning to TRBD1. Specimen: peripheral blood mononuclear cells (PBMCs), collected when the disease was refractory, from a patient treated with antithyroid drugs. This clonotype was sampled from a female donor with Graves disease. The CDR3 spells CASSDSGQLNTEAFF. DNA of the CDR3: TGTGCCAGCAGTGATTCGGGACAGCTGAACACTGAAGCTTTCTTT.